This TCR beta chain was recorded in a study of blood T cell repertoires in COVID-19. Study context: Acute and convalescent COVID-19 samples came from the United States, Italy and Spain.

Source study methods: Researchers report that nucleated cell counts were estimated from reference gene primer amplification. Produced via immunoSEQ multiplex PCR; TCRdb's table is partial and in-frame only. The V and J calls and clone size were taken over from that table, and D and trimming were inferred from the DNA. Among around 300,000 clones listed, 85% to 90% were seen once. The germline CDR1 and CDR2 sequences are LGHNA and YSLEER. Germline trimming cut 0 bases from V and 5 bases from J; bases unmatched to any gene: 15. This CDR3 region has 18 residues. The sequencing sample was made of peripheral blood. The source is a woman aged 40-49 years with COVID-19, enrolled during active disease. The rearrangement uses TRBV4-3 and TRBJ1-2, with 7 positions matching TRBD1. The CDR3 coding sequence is TGCGCCAGCAGCCAAGAAATGAGGGCGAGGGGGCGACGGTATGGCTACACCTTC. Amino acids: CASSQEMRARGRRYGYTF.